This record covers a single T cell receptor (beta chain). Its specificity is not known. The trim removed 1 base at V and 2 bases at J, leaving 10 bases unmatched. Germline loops: CDR1 SGHVS, CDR2 FQNEAQ. The CDR3 runs 18 residues. This sample is part of a study of OX40 agonist ivuxolimab in advanced cancers. For the study at large: The dose of intravenous ivuxolimab that patients received every 2 weeks ranged from 0.01 to 10 mg/kg. Prior anti-PD-1, anti-PD-L1 or anti-CTLA-4 therapy was allowed; over 30% had some.

Study-wide findings and caveats: Undetermined was the antigen specificity of the expanded peripheral T cells.

Repertoires were generated with immunoSEQ multiplex PCR, while TCRdb's copy carries only in-frame clones and drops some. In the table there are under 80,000 clones, 88% of which are singletons. This clonotype was sampled from an adult with an advanced solid tumor such as melanoma, head and neck, liver or kidney cancer. V is TRBV7-8 and J is TRBJ2-7; 11 bases line up with TRBD2. This material consisted of CD4+ or CD8+ T cells sorted from blood, taken in a trial of the OX40 agonist ivuxolimab. This chain's CDR3 is CASSLELAGASLPYEQYF. The CDR3 DNA sequence: TGTGCCAGCAGCTTAGAACTAGCGGGAGCATCACTGCCCTACGAGCAGTACTTC.